These 31 T cell receptor beta chains originate from one sample sequenced in a study of STAT5B mutations in CD4+ large granular lymphocyte leukemia. TCRdb's copy holds only in-frame clones and misses some; the assay was immunoSEQ multiplex PCR. Among more than 3,000 clones listed, over 75% were seen once. Sequenced sample: CD4+ T cells from blood buffy coats. These receptors came from a human donor in good health.

This chain joins TRBV30 and TRBJ2-3, with D uncertain. This CDR3 is 15 amino acids long. Deletions cut 0 bases from V and 0 bases from J, with 10 bases between. Germline V lookup: CDR1 GTSNPN, CDR2 SVGIG (reference sequence). The DNA of the CDR3 is TGTGCCTGGAGTGTCGAGACCACTAGCACAGATACGCAGTATTTT. Translating gives CAWSVETTSTDTQYF.

The rearrangement links TRBV29-1 to TRBJ2-3; D perhaps matches TRBD2 (5 bases). CDR1 and CDR2 from the germline V gene are SQVTM and ANQGSEA. The CDR3 covers 13 residues. Trimming removed 8 bases at V and 2 bases at J, with 14 bases between. CDR3 DNA sequence: TGCAGCCTGGAGACTACTTTCACAGATACGCAGTATTTT. It encodes CSLETTFTDTQYF.

V and J are TRBV27 and TRBJ2-7; TRBD2 matches at 11 bases. V trimming: 4 bases; J trimming: 0 bases; junction bases outside the gene matches: 5. The CDR3 runs to 16 residues. Germline values: CDR1 MNHEY, CDR2 SMNVEV (reference sequence). The CDR3 DNA is TGTGCCAGCAGTTGGTCCGGACTAGCGGGCTCCTACGAGCAGTACTTC. It translates to CASSWSGLAGSYEQYF.

V is TRBV4-2 and J is TRBJ2-7; 14 bases are shared with TRBD2. Germline V CDR1 and CDR2: LGHNA, YNFKEQ. The CDR3 loop spans 15 amino acids. With V trimmed by 4 bases and J by 3 bases, 2 bases remained unmatched. The CDR3 region is CASSPGLAGGYEQYF. CDR3 in DNA: TGTGCCAGCAGCCCCGGACTAGCGGGAGGCTACGAGCAGTACTTC.

This sequence joins TRBV4-3 and TRBJ1-5; D remains ambiguous. Trimming removed 0 bases from V and 3 bases from J, with 9 bases in between. This CDR3 comprises 15 residues. From germline, CDR1 is LGHNA and CDR2 YSLEER. The CDR3 loop reads CASSQDGLINQPQHF. As DNA, the CDR3 is TGCGCCAGCAGCCAAGACGGACTGATCAATCAGCCCCAGCATTTT.

The J gene is TRBJ1-1, the V gene TRBV9; no firm D call. The CDR3 spans 14 residues. CDR1 and CDR2 (germline): SGDLS, YYNGEE. Trimming left V 2 bases short and J 4 bases short, with 12 bases between. For the CDR3, the DNA is TGTGCCAGCAGCGTCTTTACCGGAGTCACTGAAGCTTTCTTT. Its translation is CASSVFTGVTEAFF.

This chain joins TRBV6-9 and TRBJ1-4; TRBD1 might be the D (6 bases). Germline V gene sequence: CDR1 MNHGY, CDR2 SVAAGI. The CDR3 covers 13 residues. Trimming cost V 8 bases and J 5 bases, with 12 bases left between them. This CDR3 reads CASRERGNEKLFF. The CDR3 DNA reads TGTGCCAGCCGCGAAAGGGGGAATGAAAAACTGTTTTTT.

This sequence joins TRBV27 and TRBJ1-1; D gene ambiguous. V lost 0 bases and J 4 bases, leaving 9 bases between the germline ends. The CDR3 has 14 residues. CDR1 is MNHEY and CDR2 is SMNVEV in the germline V gene (reference sequence). CDR3 sequence (DNA): TGTGCCAGCAGTTTATCGGCCCTTGGCACTGAAGCTTTCTTT. Translation: CASSLSALGTEAFF.

The rearrangement links TRBV28 to TRBJ2-2, with 8 bases identical to TRBD1. Germline CDR1 MDHEN, CDR2 SYDVKM. This CDR3 is built from 16 residues. The trim removed 5 bases at V and 1 base at J, leaving 6 bases unmatched. In DNA form, the CDR3 reads TGTGCCAGCAGTACCCGGGACAGGATGAACACCGGGGAGCTGTTTTTT. It yields the protein CASSTRDRMNTGELFF.

The chain uses TRBV2 and TRBJ2-2; no clear D. The CDR3 contains 17 residues. Between the trimmed V and J ends, which lost 7 bases and 5 bases, there was a span of 23 bases. Germline values: CDR1 SNHLY, CDR2 FYNNEI. Here the CDR3 reads CASIGPGFGGPTGELFF. CDR3 coding DNA: TGTGCCAGCATAGGACCGGGTTTCGGTGGGCCTACCGGGGAGCTGTTTTTT.

The chain carries TRBV30 and TRBJ2-1; 10 bases map to TRBD2. Germline CDR1 and CDR2: GTSNPN and SVGIG (reference sequence). The CDR3 covers 17 residues. V shed 0 bases and J 4 bases; nucleotides not matched to a gene: 9. DNA for the CDR3: TGTGCCTGGAGTGTACCCTGGAAGCGGGAGGGGTACAATGAGCAGTTCTTC. This encodes CAWSVPWKREGYNEQFF.

The V call is TRBV29-1, the J call TRBJ2-2, with TRBD1 identical over 8 bases. The length of the CDR3 is 16 residues. V was pared by 0 bases and J by 4 bases, with 7 bases of the junction left unmatched. The V gene's germline CDR1 is SQVTM and CDR2 ANQGSEA. The CDR3 sequence: CSVEETTGGSTGELFF. In DNA form, the CDR3 reads TGCAGCGTTGAAGAGACCACAGGGGGAAGCACCGGGGAGCTGTTTTTT.

The chain links TRBV5-5 to TRBJ1-1; D unclear. CDR3 length: 13 amino acids. V was clipped by 0 bases and J by 4 bases, with 7 bases between them. Germline CDR1 and CDR2: SGHKS and YYEKEE (reference sequence). The CDR3 nucleotides are TGTGCCAGCAGCTTGGATACGGGCACTGAAGCTTTCTTT. This translates into CASSLDTGTEAFF. The variable domain in full, completed from reference TRBV5-5 and TRBJ1-1, reads DAGVTQSPTHLIKTRGQQVTLRCSPISGHKSVSWYQQVLGQGPQFIFQYYEKEERGRGNFPDRFSARQFPNYSSELNVNALLLGDSALYLCASSLDTGTEAFFGQGTRLTVV.

The V call is TRBV6-4, the J call TRBJ2-1, with 12 bases that match TRBD2. CDR3 length equals 14 residues. The germline gives CDR1 MRHNA, CDR2 SNTAGT. J was trimmed by 7 bases and V by 2 bases; bases with no gene match: 0. CDR3 region: CASSDGTSGNEQFF. The CDR3 DNA follows: TGTGCCAGCAGTGACGGGACTAGCGGGAATGAGCAGTTCTTC.

This sequence joins TRBV27 and TRBJ2-6; no reliable D call. The V gene's germline CDR1 is MNHEY and CDR2 SMNVEV (reference sequence). The CDR3 contains 16 residues. V lost 3 bases to trimming and J lost 4 bases, with 13 bases between them. CDR3 in amino acids: CASSLLSGSGANVLTF. The CDR3 nucleotides are TGTGCCAGCAGTTTGCTATCGGGCTCCGGGGCCAACGTCCTGACTTTC.

The V gene is TRBV19, the J gene TRBJ2-3; 8 bases line up with TRBD2. The CDR3 spans 15 residues. V was pared by 6 bases and J by 1 base, with 6 bases of the junction left unmatched. Germline lookup yields CDR1 LNHDA and CDR2 SQIVND (reference sequence). The CDR3, as DNA: TGTGCCAGTAGATCCTCGGGAGGGCGCACAGATACGCAGTATTTT. Its translation: CASRSSGGRTDTQYF. The full variable domain, rest sourced from reference TRBV19 and TRBJ2-3, is DGGITQSPKYLFRKEGQNVTLSCEQNLNHDAMYWYRQDPGQGLRLIYYSQIVNDFQKGDIAEGYSVSREKKESFPLTVTSAQKNPTAFYLCASRSSGGRTDTQYFGPGTRLTVL.

The chain links TRBV25-1 to TRBJ1-1, with TRBD1 matching 7 bases. V dropped 5 bases and J dropped 10; count of bases not matched to a gene: 10. Germline V gives CDR1 MGHDK, CDR2 SYGVNS. The CDR3 has 13 amino acids. DNA of the CDR3: TGTGCCAGCAGTTACACAGGGGATTTTGTAGCTTTCTTT. Protein sequence: CASSYTGDFVAFF.

J is TRBJ2-1 and V is TRBV13; 8 nucleotides align to TRBD1. This CDR3 is 14 amino acids long. Germline lookup yields CDR1 PRHDT and CDR2 FYEKMQ (reference sequence). The V and J ends lost 4 bases and 2 bases, in that order; junction bases with no gene match: 1. CDR3 in DNA: TGTGCCAGCAGCTCAGGGGGCACCTACAATGAGCAGTTCTTC. This translates into CASSSGGTYNEQFF.

The genes are TRBV6-5 and TRBJ2-5; D not certain. The germline V gene encodes CDR1 MNHEY and CDR2 SVGAGI. The germline V and J ends were trimmed by 7 bases and 0 bases, with 12 bases remaining between them. CDR3 size: 14 residues. Here the CDR3 DNA reads TGTGCCAGCAAAGACGCCGCGTACCAAGAGACCCAGTACTTC. Its translation is CASKDAAYQETQYF.

The rearrangement joins TRBV4-2 to TRBJ2-7, with 8 positions matching TRBD2. The CDR3 length is 17 residues. Germline CDR1 LGHNA, CDR2 YNFKEQ. The trim removed 4 bases at V and 6 bases at J, leaving 17 bases unmatched. CDR3 residues: CASSRSPTGTSSPEQYF. CDR3 bases: TGTGCCAGCAGCCGAAGCCCGACCGGGACTAGTTCCCCCGAGCAGTACTTC.

The chain is built from TRBV6-5 and TRBJ2-1; 7 positions agree with TRBD2. CDR1 MNHEY and CDR2 SVGAGI come from the germline V gene. V trimming: 0 bases; J trimming: 4 bases; junction bases outside the gene matches: 3. This CDR3 contains 15 residues. CDR3 residues: CASSYSRGSYNEQFF. In DNA, the CDR3 is TGTGCCAGCAGTTACTCGCGCGGGAGTTACAATGAGCAGTTCTTC.

The genes are TRBV13 and TRBJ2-7; D call uncertain. V was clipped by 5 bases and J by 2 bases, with 7 bases between them. The CDR3 is 12 residues long. The germline V gene has CDR1 PRHDT and CDR2 FYEKMQ (reference sequence). This chain's CDR3 is CASSDGPYEQYF. DNA for the CDR3: TGTGCCAGCAGCGATGGACCCTACGAGCAGTACTTC.

This sequence joins TRBV14 and TRBJ2-7; tentative D call: TRBD1 (6 bases). Trimming took off 4 bases at V and 2 bases at J, with 9 bases between the two ends. The germline V gene encodes CDR1 SGHDN and CDR2 FVKESK. The CDR3 covers 13 residues. In DNA, the CDR3 is TGTGCCAGCAGCCGGGGGCTTACCTACGAGCAGTACTTC. This sequence encodes CASSRGLTYEQYF.

The rearrangement joins TRBV19 to TRBJ1-2, with unresolved D. Trimming cost V 2 bases and J 6 bases, with 16 bases left between them. CDR1 and CDR2 (germline): LNHDA, SQIVND (reference sequence). The CDR3 totals 15 residues. This CDR3 reads CASSISTGGPHGYTF. CDR3 coding DNA: TGTGCCAGTAGTATATCCACGGGCGGCCCTCATGGCTACACCTTC. The entire variable domain, with the rest obtained from reference TRBV19 and TRBJ1-2, is as follows: DGGITQSPKYLFRKEGQNVTLSCEQNLNHDAMYWYRQDPGQGLRLIYYSQIVNDFQKGDIAEGYSVSREKKESFPLTVTSAQKNPTAFYLCASSISTGGPHGYTFGSGTRLTVV.

V and J are TRBV27 and TRBJ1-5; unclear D gene. The CDR3 consists of 13 residues. The V and J ends lost 8 bases and 1 base respectively, with 9 bases between them. The germline V gene encodes CDR1 MNHEY and CDR2 SMNVEV (reference sequence). CDR3 nucleotide sequence: TGTGCCAGCCGTCAATCCAGCAATCAGCCCCAGCATTTT. Encoded protein: CASRQSSNQPQHF.

V and J are TRBV4-1 and TRBJ2-1, with 8 bases fitting TRBD2. CDR1 and CDR2 from the germline V gene are MGHRA and YSYEKL. The CDR3 spans 17 residues. The J segment lost 1 base and the V segment lost 1 base, leaving 6 bases of the junction unmatched. The CDR3 spells CASSQVTSGPSYNEQFF. In DNA, the CDR3 is TGCGCCAGCAGCCAAGTTACTAGCGGACCTTCCTACAATGAGCAGTTCTTC.

J is TRBJ2-5 and V is TRBV27, with a weak D call TRBD2 (6 bases). V lost 5 bases, J lost 2 bases, and 15 bases lay in between. This CDR3 comprises 15 residues. Germline-derived CDR1 and CDR2 are MNHEY and SMNVEV (reference sequence). The chain's CDR3 is CASSPIPGLQETQYF. CDR3 DNA: TGTGCCAGCAGTCCGATACCGGGACTGCAAGAGACCCAGTACTTC.

The chain joins TRBV27 to TRBJ2-7; D is perhaps TRBD2 (6 bases). V was clipped by 3 bases and J by 3 bases, with 27 bases between them. Germline V lookup: CDR1 MNHEY, CDR2 SMNVEV (reference sequence). The CDR3 extends over 19 amino acids. The CDR3 loop is CASSFFGFTEGRNNYEQYF. DNA for the CDR3: TGTGCCAGCAGTTTCTTTGGTTTTACGGAGGGCCGTAATAACTACGAGCAGTACTTC.

This clone was detected only once. Mismatch with germline at one junction end may stem from a read error. The chain links TRBV25-1 to TRBJ2-3; no clear D. CDR3 size: 12 residues. Germline V lookup: CDR1 MGHDK, CDR2 SYGVNS. The CDR3 spells CASSRAHRYAVF. CDR3 nucleotides: TGTGCCAGCAGTAGAGCGCACAGATACGCAGTATTT.

The table lists this clone with a count of one. V usage is TRBV7-9 and J usage is TRBJ2-1; D may correspond to TRBD1 or TRBD2 (5 bases each). The CDR3 spans 13 residues. The germline V gene has CDR1 SEHNR and CDR2 FQNEAQ (reference sequence). The V and J ends lost 5 bases and 6 bases respectively, with 11 bases between them. Here the CDR3 reads CASSPGPVNEQFF. The CDR3, as DNA: TGTGCCAGCAGCCCGGGACCCGTCAATGAGCAGTTCTTC. The variable domain in full, with the rest retrieved from reference TRBV7-9 and TRBJ2-1, is DTGVSQNPRHKITKRGQNVTFRCDPISEHNRLYWYRQTLGQGPEFLTYFQNEAQLEKSRLLSDRFSAERPKGSFSTLEIQRTEQGDSAMYLCASSPGPVNEQFFGPGTRLTVL.

The rearrangement links TRBV7-2 to TRBJ2-2; D tentatively reads TRBD1 or TRBD2 (5 bases each). Germline V gives CDR1 SGHTA, CDR2 FQGNSA. Trimming removed 5 bases at V and 7 bases at J, with 11 bases between. This CDR3 has 13 amino acids. The CDR3 DNA sequence: TGTGCCAGCAGCCTTGGGACGAACGGGGAGCTGTTTTTT. It translates to CASSLGTNGELFF.